These 8 T cell receptor beta chains came from one sample sequenced in a study of technical replicates of blood from a few donors (dated 2017 in TCRdb). Receptor libraries were prepared by the immunoSEQ multiplex PCR assay. The source is immuneACCESS, and TCRdb retained only in-frame sequences with V and J called. Part of the clones is not carried over; for the studies checked, unresolved V genes explain less than half of this, and the remainder is unexplained. Counted in this sample were some 14,000 clones; roughly 84% of them appeared once. The ten largest clones add up to under 15% of the sample. The sample taken for sequencing was PBMCs. Receptor source: a human donor in good health.

The chain joins TRBV19 to TRBJ1-5, with 9 bases lining up with TRBD1. The ends lost 7 bases at V and 4 bases at J; junction bases unmatched: 5. Germline V gene lookup returns CDR1 LNHDA and CDR2 SQIVND (reference sequence). The CDR3 consists of 14 residues. CDR3 coding DNA: TGTGCCAGTACCCAGGACAGGGGAAATCAGCCCCAGCATTTT. It is translated as CASTQDRGNQPQHF.

This rearrangement joins TRBV11-2 to TRBJ1-2, with D unresolved. CDR3 length: 13 amino acids. The V and J ends lost 0 bases and 7 bases respectively, with 9 bases between them. Germline V lookup: CDR1 SGHAT, CDR2 FQNNGV. The CDR3 reads CASSLEGRSGYTF. The CDR3, as DNA: TGTGCCAGCAGCTTAGAAGGCCGGAGTGGCTACACCTTC.

The gene calls are TRBV14 and TRBJ2-5; 7 nucleotides line up with TRBD2. The germline CDR1 and CDR2 sequences are SGHDN and FVKESK. CDR3 length: 15 amino acids. V shed 1 base, J shed 1 base, and the junction held 3 bases outside the gene matches. The CDR3 spells CASSQVAGVQETQYF. CDR3 in DNA: TGTGCCAGCAGCCAAGTAGCGGGTGTCCAAGAGACCCAGTACTTC.

The chain joins TRBV2 to TRBJ2-6; maybe TRBD1 (7 bases). Trimming cost V 6 bases and J 2 bases, with 14 bases left between them. This CDR3 region has 16 residues. Germline CDR1 is SNHLY and CDR2 is FYNNEI. DNA of the CDR3: TGTGCCAGCAGCAGACAGGGAGGCACTGGGGCCAACGTCCTGACTTTC. Residues: CASSRQGGTGANVLTF.

V usage is TRBV19 and J usage is TRBJ1-2, with TRBD1 identical over 9 bases. The CDR3 is 14 amino acids. Losses at the gene ends were 5 bases for V and 1 base for J; bases not matched to a gene: 2. Germline values: CDR1 LNHDA, CDR2 SQIVND (reference sequence). The CDR3 reads CASSWTGDNYGYTF. Here the CDR3 DNA reads TGTGCCAGTAGTTGGACAGGGGATAACTATGGCTACACCTTC.

This chain uses TRBV5-1 with TRBJ1-4, with 7 nucleotides matching TRBD1. Trimming took 2 bases from V and 5 from J; bases not matched to a gene: 9. Looked up from germline, CDR1 is SGHRS and CDR2 is YFSETQ. This CDR3 contains 16 residues. The CDR3 loop reads CASSLRAQGNNEKLFF. DNA of the CDR3: TGCGCCAGCAGCTTAAGGGCACAGGGGAACAATGAAAAACTGTTTTTT.

With respect to this clone: A read error may account for a junction end that differs from germline. The rearrangement links TRBV28 to TRBJ2-3; 10 bases are shared with TRBD1. This CDR3 is 14 amino acids long. CDR1 and CDR2 from the germline V gene are MDHEN and SYDVKM. The CDR3 protein is CASSLPGLDRGRFF. CDR3 DNA: TGTGCCAGCAGTTTACCCGGACTTGACAGGGGGCGGTTTTTT.

This chain links TRBV28 with TRBJ2-7; TRBD2 aligns across 9 bases. Germline values: CDR1 MDHEN, CDR2 SYDVKM. This CDR3 has 17 amino acids. V lost 3 bases and J lost 2; bases outside the gene matches: 11. CDR3 loop: CASSFLDRLAVTYEQYF. The CDR3 region has the DNA TGTGCCAGCAGTTTTTTAGATCGACTAGCGGTTACCTACGAGCAGTACTTC.